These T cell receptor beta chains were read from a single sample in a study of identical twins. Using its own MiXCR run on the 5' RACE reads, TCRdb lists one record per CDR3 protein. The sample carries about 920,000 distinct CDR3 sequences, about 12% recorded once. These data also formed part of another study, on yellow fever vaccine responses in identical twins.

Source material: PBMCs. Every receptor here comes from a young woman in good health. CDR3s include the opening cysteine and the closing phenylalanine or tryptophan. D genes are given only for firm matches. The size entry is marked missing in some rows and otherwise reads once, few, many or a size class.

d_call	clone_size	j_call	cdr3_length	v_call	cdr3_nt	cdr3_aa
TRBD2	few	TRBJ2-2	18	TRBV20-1	TGCAGTGCTAGAGATCGAAAAAATAGCGGGGGAAGTCACGGGGAGCTGTTTTTT	CSARDRKNSGGSHGELFF
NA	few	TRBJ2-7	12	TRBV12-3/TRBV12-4	TGTGCCAGCAGTCTGGACATGTACGAGCAGTACTTC	CASSLDMYEQYF
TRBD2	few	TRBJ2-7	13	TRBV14	TGTGCCAGCAGCCAACTAGCGGGAGACGAGCAGTACTTC	CASSQLAGDEQYF
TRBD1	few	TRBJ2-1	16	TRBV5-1	TGCGCCAGCAGCCACCCCAAGACAGGGGCTATTGATGAGCAGTTCTTC	CASSHPKTGAIDEQFF
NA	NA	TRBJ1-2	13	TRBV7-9	TGTGCCAGCAGGTCTGGTTGGACTTCCTATCTGACCTTC	CASRSGWTSYLTF
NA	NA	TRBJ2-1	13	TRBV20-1	TGCAGTGCTAGAGATTTACAAGGATATGAGCAGTTCTTC	CSARDLQGYEQFF
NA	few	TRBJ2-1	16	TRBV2	TGTGCCAGCAGTGACCGCGGGTTGAGCTCCTACAATGAGCAGTTCTTC	CASSDRGLSSYNEQFF
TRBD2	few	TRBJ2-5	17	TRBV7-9	TGTGCCAGCAGCTCACAACTTAGCGGGGGGACCCAAGAGACCCAGTACTTC	CASSSQLSGGTQETQYF
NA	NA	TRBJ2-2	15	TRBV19	TGTGCCAGTAGAGGGGGTCCAGGGGTCACCGGGGAGCTGTTTTTT	CASRGGPGVTGELFF
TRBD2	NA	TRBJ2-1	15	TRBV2	TGTGCCAGCAGGGTTCAAGCGGGAGGGGGGAATGAGCAGTTCTTC	CASRVQAGGGNEQFF
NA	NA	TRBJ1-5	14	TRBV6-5	TGTGCCAGCAGTTACTCGATCCGAAATCAGCCCCAGCATTTT	CASSYSIRNQPQHF
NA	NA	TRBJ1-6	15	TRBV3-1	TGTGCCAGCAGCGAAGGGAAACAGTATAATTCACCCCTCCACTTT	CASSEGKQYNSPLHF
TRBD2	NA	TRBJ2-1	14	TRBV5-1	TGCGCCAGCGCCGAGCGGGGCTCCTACAATGAGCAGTTCTTC	CASAERGSYNEQFF
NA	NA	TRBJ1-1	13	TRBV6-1	TGTGCCAGCCTACGTGAGGTGAACACTGAAGCTTTCTTT	CASLREVNTEAFF
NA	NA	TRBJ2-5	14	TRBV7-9	TGTGCCAGCCGGCGGGACGCGCTCCAAGAGACCCAGTACTTC	CASRRDALQETQYF
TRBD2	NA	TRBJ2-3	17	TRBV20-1	TGCAGTGCAGGACCCCTGGGACTAGCGGTTAGGATGGATACGCAGTATTTT	CSAGPLGLAVRMDTQYF
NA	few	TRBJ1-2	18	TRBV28	TGTGCCAGCAGCTTACCTCACAGGGACCCCCTCACCCCCCATGGCTACACCTTC	CASSLPHRDPLTPHGYTF
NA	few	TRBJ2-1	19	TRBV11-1	TGTGCCAGCAGCTTACCTGGGACGGACTACATTCGTTACTACAATGAGCAGTTCTTC	CASSLPGTDYIRYYNEQFF
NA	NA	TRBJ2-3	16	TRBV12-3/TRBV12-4	TGTGCCAGCAGTCCAAGTAGAAGGGTGGGCACAGATACGCAGTATTTT	CASSPSRRVGTDTQYF
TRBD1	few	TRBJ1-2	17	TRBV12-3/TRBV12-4	TGTGCCAGCAGTTTAGCGGGAAAGACAGGGTTAGGAGCTGGCTACACCTTC	CASSLAGKTGLGAGYTF
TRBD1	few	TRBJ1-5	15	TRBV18	TGTGCCAGCTCACGAGGACAGGGAAAGGAGCAGCCCCAGCATTTT	CASSRGQGKEQPQHF
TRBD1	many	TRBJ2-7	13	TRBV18	TGTGCCAGCTCACGACAGGGGACCCACGAGCAGTACTTC	CASSRQGTHEQYF
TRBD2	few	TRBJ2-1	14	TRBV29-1	TGCAGCGCTCCTGCTAGCGGGAGGGCCTCTGAGCAGTTCTTC	CSAPASGRASEQFF
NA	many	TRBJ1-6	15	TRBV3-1	TGTGCCAGCAGCGTCGCAGGGGCGCAGAATTCACCCCTCCACTTT	CASSVAGAQNSPLHF
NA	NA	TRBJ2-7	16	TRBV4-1	TGCGCCAGCAGCCCCAGCGGGCTAGCTCCTTCCTACGAGCAGTACTTC	CASSPSGLAPSYEQYF
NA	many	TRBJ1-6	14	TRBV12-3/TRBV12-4	TGTGCCAGCAGTTTAGTGGGGGTTAGTTCACCCCTCCACTTT	CASSLVGVSSPLHF
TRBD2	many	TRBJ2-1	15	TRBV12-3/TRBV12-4	TGTGCCAGCAGCCCCAGCGGGAGCTTCTACAATGAGCAGTTCTTC	CASSPSGSFYNEQFF
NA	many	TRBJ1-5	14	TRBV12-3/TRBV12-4	TGTGCCAGCAGTCCACAGGGTATGTATCAGCCCCAGCATTTT	CASSPQGMYQPQHF
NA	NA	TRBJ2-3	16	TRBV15	TGTGCCACCAGCAGAGAGGGTCAAGGCACCACAGATACGCAGTATTTT	CATSREGQGTTDTQYF
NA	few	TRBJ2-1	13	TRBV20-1	TGCAGTGCTAGATGGGCCCCTCGAGGGGAGCAGTTCTTC	CSARWAPRGEQFF
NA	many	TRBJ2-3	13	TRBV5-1	TGTGCCAGCAGCTTATCAGGGAGGGATACGCAGTATTTT	CASSLSGRDTQYF
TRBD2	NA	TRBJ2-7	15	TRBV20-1	TGCAGTGCTAGACTAGGGACTAGCGGGAGTTACGAGCAGTACTTC	CSARLGTSGSYEQYF
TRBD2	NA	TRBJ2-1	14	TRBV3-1	TGTGCCAGCAGGCTTAGCGGGGCCTACAATGAGCAGTTCTTC	CASRLSGAYNEQFF
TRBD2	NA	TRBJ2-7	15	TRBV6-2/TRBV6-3	TGTGCCAGCAAAAACGGAGGCGGGAGAACGTACGAGCAGTACTTC	CASKNGGGRTYEQYF
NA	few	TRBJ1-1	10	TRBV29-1	TGCAGCGTTTCGGGGGCATGGGCTTTCTTT	CSVSGAWAFF
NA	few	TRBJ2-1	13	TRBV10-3	TGTGCCATCAGTGAAGGGGCGAGCAATGAGCAGTTCTTC	CAISEGASNEQFF
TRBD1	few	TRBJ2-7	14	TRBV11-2	TGTGCCAGCAGCGAAAGGACAGGGAGCTACGAGCAGTACTTC	CASSERTGSYEQYF
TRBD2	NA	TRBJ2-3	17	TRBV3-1	TGTGCCAGCAGCTCCGGGGAGCGGGGGGGCGGCACAGATACGCAGTATTTT	CASSSGERGGGTDTQYF
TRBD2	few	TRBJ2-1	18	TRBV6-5	TGTGCCAGCAGTTACCCTTGGGGGGGATCGGCCGAGTACAATGAGCAGTTCTTC	CASSYPWGGSAEYNEQFF
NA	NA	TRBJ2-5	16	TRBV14	TGTGCCAGCAGCCCAAGGACTACCCCGTACCAAGAGACCCAGTACTTC	CASSPRTTPYQETQYF
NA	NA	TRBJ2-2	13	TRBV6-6	TGTGCCAGCCGGTCCGGGGTTGGCGGGGAGCTGTTTTTT	CASRSGVGGELFF
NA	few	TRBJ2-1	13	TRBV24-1	TGTGCCACCAGTGACAACAGAGTGTCGGGGCAGTTCTTC	CATSDNRVSGQFF
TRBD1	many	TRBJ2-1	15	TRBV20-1	TGCAGTGCATCCTCCGACAGGGTCGAGGTCGGTGAGCAGTTCTTC	CSASSDRVEVGEQFF
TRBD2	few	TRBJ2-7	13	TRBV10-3	TGTGCCATCAGACTAGCGGGCTCCTACGAGCAGTACTTC	CAIRLAGSYEQYF
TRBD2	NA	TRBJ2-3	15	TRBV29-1	TGCAGCGTTGTCGCCTCTAGCGGGGTCACAGATACGCAGTATTTT	CSVVASSGVTDTQYF
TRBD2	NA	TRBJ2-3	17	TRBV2	TGTGCCAGCAGTCCCACCTTAGCTAGCGGGAGGATGGATACGCAGTATTTT	CASSPTLASGRMDTQYF
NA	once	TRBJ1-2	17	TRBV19	TGTGCCAGTAGTATAGGGACCGGGACGGATCTCCACTATGGCTACACCTTC	CASSIGTGTDLHYGYTF
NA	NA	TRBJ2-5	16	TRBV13	TGTGCCAGCAGCCCTAGGGTATCGGGGCCCCAAGAGACCCAGTACTTC	CASSPRVSGPQETQYF
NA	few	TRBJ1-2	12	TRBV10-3	TGTGCCATTAGTTCGGGTGGCTATGGCTACACCTTC	CAISSGGYGYTF
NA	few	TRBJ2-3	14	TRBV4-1	TGCGCCAGCAGCCAAGTTCTGTACCCAGATACGCAGTATTTT	CASSQVLYPDTQYF
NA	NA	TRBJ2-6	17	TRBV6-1	TGTGCCAGCAGACCTATAACAGCGGGCTCTGGGGCCAACGTCCTGACTTTC	CASRPITAGSGANVLTF
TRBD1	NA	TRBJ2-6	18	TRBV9	TGTGCCAGCACCAGATACAGGGGGCCTAGCTCTGGGGCCAACGTCCTGACTTTC	CASTRYRGPSSGANVLTF
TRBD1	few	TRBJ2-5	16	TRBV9	TGTGCCAGCAGCGGCGATGGGACAGGGAGGCGGGAGACCCAGTACTTC	CASSGDGTGRRETQYF